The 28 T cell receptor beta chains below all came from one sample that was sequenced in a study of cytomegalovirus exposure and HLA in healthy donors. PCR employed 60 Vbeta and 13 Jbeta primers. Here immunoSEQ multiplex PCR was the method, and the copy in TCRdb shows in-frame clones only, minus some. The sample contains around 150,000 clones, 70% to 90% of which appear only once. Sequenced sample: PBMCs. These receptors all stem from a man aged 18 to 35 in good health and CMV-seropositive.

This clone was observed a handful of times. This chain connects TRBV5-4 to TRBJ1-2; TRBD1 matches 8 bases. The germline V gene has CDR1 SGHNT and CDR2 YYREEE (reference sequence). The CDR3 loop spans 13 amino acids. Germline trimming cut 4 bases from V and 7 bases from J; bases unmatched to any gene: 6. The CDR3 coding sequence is TGTGCCAGCAGCCACGACGGGACAGGTGGCTACACCTTC. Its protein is CASSHDGTGGYTF.

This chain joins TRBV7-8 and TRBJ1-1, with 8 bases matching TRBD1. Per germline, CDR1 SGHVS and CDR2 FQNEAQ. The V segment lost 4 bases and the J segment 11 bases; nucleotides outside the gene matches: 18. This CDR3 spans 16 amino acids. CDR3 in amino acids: CASSSAGGQGGFWAFF. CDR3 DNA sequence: TGTGCCAGCAGCTCAGCAGGTGGACAGGGAGGCTTCTGGGCTTTCTTT.

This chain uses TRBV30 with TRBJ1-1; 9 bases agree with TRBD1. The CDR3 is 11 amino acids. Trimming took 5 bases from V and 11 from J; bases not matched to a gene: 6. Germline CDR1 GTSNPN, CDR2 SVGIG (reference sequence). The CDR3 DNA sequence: TGTGCCTGGGAAAACGGACAGGGGGCTTTCTTT. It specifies CAWENGQGAFF. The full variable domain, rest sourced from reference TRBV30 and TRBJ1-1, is SQTIHQWPATLVQPVGSPLSLECTVEGTSNPNLYWYRQAAGRGLQLLFYSVGIGQISSEVPQNLSASRPQDRQFILSSKKLLLSDSGFYLCAWENGQGAFFGQGTRLTVV.

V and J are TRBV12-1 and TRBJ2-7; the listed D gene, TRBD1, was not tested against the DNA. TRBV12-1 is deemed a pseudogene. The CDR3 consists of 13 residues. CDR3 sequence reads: CASRTAHSYEQYF. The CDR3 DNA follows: TGTGCCAGCCGGACAGCTCACTCCTACGAGCAGTACTTC.

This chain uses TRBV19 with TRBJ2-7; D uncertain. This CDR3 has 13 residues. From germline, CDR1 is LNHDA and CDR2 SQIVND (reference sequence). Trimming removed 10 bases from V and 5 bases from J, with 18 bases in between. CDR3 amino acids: CATPRTPPDEQYF. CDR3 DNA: TGTGCCACCCCAAGAACACCCCCTGACGAGCAGTACTTC.

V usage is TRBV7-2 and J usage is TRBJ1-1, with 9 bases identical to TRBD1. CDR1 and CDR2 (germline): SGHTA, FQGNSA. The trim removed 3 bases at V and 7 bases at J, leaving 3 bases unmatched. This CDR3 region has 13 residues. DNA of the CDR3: TGTGCCAGCAGCTTGGGACAGGGCGGTGAAGCTTTCTTT. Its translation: CASSLGQGGEAFF.

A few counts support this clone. DNA of the CDR3: TGTGCCAGCAGTGAGGAGGGGTTAGACACTGAAGCTTTCTTT. Translating it yields CASSEEGLDTEAFF. This sequence joins TRBV6-4 and TRBJ1-1; tentative D call: TRBD1 (5 bases). The CDR3 contains 14 residues. Germline V gene sequence: CDR1 MRHNA, CDR2 SNTAGT. The V end lost 3 bases, the J end lost 3 bases, and 11 bases lay between the germline ends.

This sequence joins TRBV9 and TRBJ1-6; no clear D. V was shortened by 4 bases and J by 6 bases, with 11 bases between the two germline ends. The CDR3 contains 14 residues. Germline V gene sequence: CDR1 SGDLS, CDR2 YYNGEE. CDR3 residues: CASSRNTVNSPLHF. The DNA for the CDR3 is TGTGCCAGCAGCCGTAATACGGTTAATTCACCCCTCCACTTT.

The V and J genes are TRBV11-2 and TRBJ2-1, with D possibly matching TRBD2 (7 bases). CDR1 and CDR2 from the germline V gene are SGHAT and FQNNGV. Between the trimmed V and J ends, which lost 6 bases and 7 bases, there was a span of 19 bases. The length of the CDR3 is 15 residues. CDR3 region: CASRGGALSSNEQFF. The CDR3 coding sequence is TGTGCCAGCAGAGGGGGGGCCTTAAGTTCAAATGAGCAGTTCTTC.

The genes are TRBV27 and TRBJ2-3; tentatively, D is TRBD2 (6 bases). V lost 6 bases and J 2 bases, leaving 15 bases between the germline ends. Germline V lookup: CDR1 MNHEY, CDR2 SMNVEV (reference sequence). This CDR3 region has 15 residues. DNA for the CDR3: TGTGCCAGCAGCCCCAGGGCGGGGTACACAGATACGCAGTATTTT. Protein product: CASSPRAGYTDTQYF.

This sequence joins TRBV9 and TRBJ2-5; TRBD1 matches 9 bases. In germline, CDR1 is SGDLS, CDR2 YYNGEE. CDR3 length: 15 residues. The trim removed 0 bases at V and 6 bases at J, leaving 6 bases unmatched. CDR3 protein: CASSVAGTGSQTQYF. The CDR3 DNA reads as TGTGCCAGCAGCGTAGCAGGGACAGGGAGTCAGACCCAGTACTTC.

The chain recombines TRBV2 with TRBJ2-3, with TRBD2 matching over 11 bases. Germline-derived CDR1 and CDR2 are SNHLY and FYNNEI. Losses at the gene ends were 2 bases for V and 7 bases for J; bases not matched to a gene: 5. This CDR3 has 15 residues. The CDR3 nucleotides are TGTGCCAGCAGTGAATCACTAGCGGGAGTCTATACGCAGTATTTT. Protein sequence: CASSESLAGVYTQYF.

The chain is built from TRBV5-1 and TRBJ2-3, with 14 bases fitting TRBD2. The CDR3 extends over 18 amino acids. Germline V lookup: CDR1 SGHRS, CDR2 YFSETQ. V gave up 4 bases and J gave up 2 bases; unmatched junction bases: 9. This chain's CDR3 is CASSPGLAGVVVTDTQYF. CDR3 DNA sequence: TGCGCCAGCAGCCCGGGACTAGCGGGGGTGGTGGTCACAGATACGCAGTATTTT.

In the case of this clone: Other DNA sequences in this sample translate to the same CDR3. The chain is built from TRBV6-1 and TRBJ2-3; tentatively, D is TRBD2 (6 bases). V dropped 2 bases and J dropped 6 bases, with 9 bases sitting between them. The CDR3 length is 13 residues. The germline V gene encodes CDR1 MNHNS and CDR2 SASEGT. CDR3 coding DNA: TGTGCCAGCAGTGAATGGGGGGTGGATACGCAGTATTTT. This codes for CASSEWGVDTQYF.

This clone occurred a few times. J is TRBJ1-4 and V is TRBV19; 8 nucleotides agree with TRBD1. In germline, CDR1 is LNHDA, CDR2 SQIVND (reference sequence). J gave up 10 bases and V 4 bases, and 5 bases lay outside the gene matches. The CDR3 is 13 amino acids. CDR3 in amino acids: CASSTLQGVKLFF. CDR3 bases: TGTGCCAGTAGTACACTACAGGGGGTAAAACTGTTTTTT.

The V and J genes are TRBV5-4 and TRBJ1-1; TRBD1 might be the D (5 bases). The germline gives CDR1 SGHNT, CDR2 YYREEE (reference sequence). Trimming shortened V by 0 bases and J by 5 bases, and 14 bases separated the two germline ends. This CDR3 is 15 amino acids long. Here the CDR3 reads CASSLGFGQGTEAFF. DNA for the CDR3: TGTGCCAGCAGCTTGGGGTTCGGGCAGGGAACTGAAGCTTTCTTT.

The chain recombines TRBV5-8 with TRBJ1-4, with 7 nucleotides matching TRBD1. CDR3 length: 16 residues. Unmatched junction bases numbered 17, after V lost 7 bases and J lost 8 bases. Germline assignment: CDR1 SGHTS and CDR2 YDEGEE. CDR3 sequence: CASHLRSGGRREKLFF. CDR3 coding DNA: TGTGCCAGCCACCTACGCTCAGGGGGGCGCAGGGAAAAACTGTTTTTT.

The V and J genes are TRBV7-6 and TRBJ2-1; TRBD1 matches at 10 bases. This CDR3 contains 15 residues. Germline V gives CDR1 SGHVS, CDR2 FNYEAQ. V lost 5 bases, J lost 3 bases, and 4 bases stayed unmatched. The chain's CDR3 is CASSPDRGGYNEQFF. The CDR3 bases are TGTGCCAGCAGCCCGGACAGGGGGGGCTACAATGAGCAGTTCTTC.

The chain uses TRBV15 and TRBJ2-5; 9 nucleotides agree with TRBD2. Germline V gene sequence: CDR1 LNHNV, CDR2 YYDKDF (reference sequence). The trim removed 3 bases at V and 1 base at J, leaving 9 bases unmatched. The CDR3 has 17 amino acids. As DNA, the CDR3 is TGTGCCACCAGCAGTCCCTCCAGCGGGGGGCTCCAAGAGACCCAGTACTTC. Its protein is CATSSPSSGGLQETQYF.

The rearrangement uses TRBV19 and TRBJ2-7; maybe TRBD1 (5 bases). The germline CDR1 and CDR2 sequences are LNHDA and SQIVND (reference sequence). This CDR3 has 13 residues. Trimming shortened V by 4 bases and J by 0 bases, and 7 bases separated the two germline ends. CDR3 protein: CASSKTDSYEQYF. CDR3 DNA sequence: TGTGCCAGTAGTAAGACAGACTCCTACGAGCAGTACTTC.

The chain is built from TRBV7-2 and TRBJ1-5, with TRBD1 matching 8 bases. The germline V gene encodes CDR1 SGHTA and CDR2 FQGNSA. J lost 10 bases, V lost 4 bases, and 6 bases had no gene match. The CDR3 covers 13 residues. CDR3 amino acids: CASSSTGGGPQHF. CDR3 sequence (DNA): TGTGCCAGCAGCTCCACAGGGGGAGGACCCCAGCATTTT.

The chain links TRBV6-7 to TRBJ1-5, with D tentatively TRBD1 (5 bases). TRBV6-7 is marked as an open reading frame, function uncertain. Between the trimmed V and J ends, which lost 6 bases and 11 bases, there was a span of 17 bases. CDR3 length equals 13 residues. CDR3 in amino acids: CASRSDREWTQHF. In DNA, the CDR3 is TGTGCCAGCAGATCAGACAGAGAGTGGACCCAGCATTTT.

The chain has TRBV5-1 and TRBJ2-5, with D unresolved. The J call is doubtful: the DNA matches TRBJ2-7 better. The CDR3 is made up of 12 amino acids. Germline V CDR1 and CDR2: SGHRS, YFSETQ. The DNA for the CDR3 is TGCGCCAGCAGTCTGTCAGGCTACGAGCAGTACTTC. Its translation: CASSLSGYEQYF.

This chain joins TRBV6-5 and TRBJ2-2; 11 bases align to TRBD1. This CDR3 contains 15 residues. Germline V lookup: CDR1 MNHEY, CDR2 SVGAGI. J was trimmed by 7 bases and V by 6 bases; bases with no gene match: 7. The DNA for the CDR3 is TGTGCCAGCAGCTTGGGACAGGGGGGTCACGGGGAGCTGTTTTTT. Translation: CASSLGQGGHGELFF.

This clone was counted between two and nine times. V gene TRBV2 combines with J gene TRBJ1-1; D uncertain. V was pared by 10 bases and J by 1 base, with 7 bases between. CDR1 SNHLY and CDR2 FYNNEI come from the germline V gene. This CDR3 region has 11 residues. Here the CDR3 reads CATNTNTEAFF. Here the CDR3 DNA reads TGTGCCACCAACACGAACACTGAAGCTTTCTTT.

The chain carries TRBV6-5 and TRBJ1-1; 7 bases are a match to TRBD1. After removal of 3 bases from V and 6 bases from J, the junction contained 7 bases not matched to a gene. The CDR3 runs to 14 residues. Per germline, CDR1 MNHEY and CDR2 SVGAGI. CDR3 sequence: CASSYTGEGSEAFF. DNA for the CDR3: TGTGCCAGCAGTTATACAGGGGAAGGCTCTGAAGCTTTCTTT.

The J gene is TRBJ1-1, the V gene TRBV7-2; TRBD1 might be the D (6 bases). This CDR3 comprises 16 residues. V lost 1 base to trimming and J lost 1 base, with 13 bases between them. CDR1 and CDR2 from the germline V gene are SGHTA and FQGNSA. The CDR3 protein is CASSLDRVSPNTEAFF. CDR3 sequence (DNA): TGTGCCAGCAGCTTAGACAGGGTTTCGCCGAACACTGAAGCTTTCTTT.

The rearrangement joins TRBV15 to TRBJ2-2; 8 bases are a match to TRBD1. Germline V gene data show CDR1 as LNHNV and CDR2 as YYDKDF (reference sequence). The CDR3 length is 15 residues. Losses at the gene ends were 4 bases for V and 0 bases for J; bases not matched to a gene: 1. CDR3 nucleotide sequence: TGTGCCACCAGCAAACAGGGGGCGAACACCGGGGAGCTGTTTTTT. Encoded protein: CATSKQGANTGELFF.